This TCR beta chain originates from a study of T cell repertoires in cytomegalovirus infection. TCRdb reprocessed the reads with MiXCR, giving one entry per CDR3 protein. The repertoire consists of around 490,000 distinct CDR3 sequences, with 26% occurring once and the leading ten covering approximately 13%. CDR1 is MNHEY, CDR2 SVGAGI, per germline. The CDR3 spans 14 residues. The trim removed 6 bases at V and 2 bases at J, leaving 6 bases unmatched. The chain uses TRBV6-5 and TRBJ1-2; 7 nucleotides agree with TRBD1. The specimen was PBMCs. This TCR was recovered from a human donor in good health (CMV status not recorded). Some clones in this sample may be carry-over from other donors' samples. CDR3 loop: CASRTRQGNYGYTF. The CDR3 nucleotides read TGTGCCAGCAGGACTCGACAGGGCAACTATGGCTACACCTTC.